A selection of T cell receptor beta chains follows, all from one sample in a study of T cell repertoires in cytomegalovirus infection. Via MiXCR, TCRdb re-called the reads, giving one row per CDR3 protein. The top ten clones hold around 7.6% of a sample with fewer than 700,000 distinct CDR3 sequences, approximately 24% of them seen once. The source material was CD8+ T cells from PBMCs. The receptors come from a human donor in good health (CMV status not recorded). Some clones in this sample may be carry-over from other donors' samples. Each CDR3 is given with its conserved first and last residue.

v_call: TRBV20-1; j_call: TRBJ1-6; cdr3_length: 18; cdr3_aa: CSATTIGQGSSYNSPLHF
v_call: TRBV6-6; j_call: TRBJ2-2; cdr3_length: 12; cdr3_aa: CASSSTGRELFF
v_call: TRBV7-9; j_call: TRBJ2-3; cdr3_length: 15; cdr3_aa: CASIPLAAPKDTQYF
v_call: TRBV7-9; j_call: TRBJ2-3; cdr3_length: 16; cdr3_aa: CASSLARVAGPDTQYF
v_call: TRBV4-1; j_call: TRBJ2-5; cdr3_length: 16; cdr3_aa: CASSPGTSASQETQYF
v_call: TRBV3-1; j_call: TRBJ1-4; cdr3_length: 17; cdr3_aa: CASSPYEGVATNEKLFF
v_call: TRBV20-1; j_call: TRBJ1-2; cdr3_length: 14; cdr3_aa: CSARNRRGADGYTF
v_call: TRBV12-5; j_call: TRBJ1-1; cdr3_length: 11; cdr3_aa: CASVQWTEAFF
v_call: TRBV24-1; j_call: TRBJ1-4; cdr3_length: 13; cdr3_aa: CATSDHDGEKLFF
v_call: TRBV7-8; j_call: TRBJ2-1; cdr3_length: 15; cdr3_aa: CASSLTSGFYNEQFF
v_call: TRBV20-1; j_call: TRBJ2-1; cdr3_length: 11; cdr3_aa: CSARWGNEQFF
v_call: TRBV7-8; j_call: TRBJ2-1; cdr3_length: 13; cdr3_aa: CASSPTGIDEQFF
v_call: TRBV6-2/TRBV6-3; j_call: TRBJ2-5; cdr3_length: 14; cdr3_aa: CASRPQRLQETQYF
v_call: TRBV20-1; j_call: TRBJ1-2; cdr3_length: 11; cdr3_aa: CSVPGLDGYTF
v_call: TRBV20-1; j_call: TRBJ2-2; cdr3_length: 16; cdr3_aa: CSARDRSRENTGELFF
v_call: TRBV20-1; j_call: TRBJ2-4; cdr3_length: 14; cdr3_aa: CSASNPLWGAIQYF
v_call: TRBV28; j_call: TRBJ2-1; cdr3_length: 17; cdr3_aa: CASLKPTHPTIYNEQFF
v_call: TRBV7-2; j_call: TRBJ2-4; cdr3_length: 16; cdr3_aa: CASSLSQGFAKNIQYF
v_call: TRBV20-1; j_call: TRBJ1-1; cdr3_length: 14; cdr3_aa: CSGRGIQMNTEAFF
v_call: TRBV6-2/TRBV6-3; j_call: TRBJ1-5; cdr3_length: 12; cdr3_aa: CASNSGLKPQHF
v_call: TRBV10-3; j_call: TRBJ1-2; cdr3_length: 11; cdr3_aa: CAIRWDYGYTF
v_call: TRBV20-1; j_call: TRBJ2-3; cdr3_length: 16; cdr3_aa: CSARDLGLAGTDTQYF
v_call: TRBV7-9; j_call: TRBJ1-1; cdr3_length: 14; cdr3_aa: CATSLLQGNTEAFF
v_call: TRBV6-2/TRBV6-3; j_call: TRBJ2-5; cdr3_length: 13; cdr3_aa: CASTTDGLETQYF
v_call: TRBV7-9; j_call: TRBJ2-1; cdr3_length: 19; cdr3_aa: CASSQPKNPGLAAYNEQFF
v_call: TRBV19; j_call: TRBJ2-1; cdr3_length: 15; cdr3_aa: CASKGKAGGKNEQFF
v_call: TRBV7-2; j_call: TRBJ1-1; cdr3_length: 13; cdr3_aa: CASRTDRRGEAFF
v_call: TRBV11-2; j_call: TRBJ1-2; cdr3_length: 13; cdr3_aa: CASSPGTYYGYTF
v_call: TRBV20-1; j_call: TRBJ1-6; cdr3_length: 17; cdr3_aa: CSARSGEEANYNSPLHF
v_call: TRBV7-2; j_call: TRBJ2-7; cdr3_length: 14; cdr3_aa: CASSFVRQGGEQYF
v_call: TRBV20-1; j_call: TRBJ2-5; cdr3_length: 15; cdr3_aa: CSARGLTEMQETQYF
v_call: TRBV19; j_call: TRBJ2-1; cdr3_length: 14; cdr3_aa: CASSINRARGEQFF
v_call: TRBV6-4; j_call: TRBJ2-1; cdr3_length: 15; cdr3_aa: CASSVAGAGYNEQFF
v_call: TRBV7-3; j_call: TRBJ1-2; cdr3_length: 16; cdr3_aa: CASSLLAGQGAGGYTF
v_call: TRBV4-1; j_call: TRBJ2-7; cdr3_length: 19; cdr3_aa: CASSQEVRTGVASSYEQYF
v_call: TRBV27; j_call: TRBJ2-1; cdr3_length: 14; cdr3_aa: CASSQGTGGGEQFF
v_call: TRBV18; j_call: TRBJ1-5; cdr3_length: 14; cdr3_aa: CASSPRVRNQPQHF
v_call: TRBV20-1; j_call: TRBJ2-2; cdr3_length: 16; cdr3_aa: CSARDNTGALTGELFF